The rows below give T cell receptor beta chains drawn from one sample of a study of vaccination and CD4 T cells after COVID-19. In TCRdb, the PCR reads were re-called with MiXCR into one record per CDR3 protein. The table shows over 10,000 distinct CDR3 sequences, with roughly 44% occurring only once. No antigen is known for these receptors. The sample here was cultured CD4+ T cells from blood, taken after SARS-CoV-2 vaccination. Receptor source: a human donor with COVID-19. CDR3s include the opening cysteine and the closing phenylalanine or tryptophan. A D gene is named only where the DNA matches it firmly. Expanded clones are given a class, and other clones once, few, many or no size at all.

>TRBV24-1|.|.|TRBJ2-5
CATSQSQETQYF
TGTGCCACCAGTCAATCCCAAGAGACCCAGTACTTC
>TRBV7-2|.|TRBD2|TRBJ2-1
CASSPRGTSGGGEQFF
TGTGCCAGCAGCCCACGCGGGACTAGCGGGGGAGGCGAGCAGTTCTTC
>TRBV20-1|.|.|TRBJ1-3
CSARDSRAAGNTIYF
TGCAGTGCTAGAGATAGCAGGGCCGCTGGAAACACCATATATTTT
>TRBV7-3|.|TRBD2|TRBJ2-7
CASSDSGGAQQYF
TGTGCCAGCAGCGATAGCGGGGGGGCCCAGCAGTACTTC
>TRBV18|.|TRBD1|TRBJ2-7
CASSLDRGTYEQYF
TGTGCCAGCTCTTTGGACAGGGGAACCTACGAGCAGTACTTC
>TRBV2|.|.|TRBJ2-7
CASTYSYEQYF
TGTGCCAGCACATACTCCTACGAGCAGTACTTC
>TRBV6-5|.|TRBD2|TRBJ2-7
CASSYSAGGSYEQYF
TGTGCCAGCAGTTACTCGGCGGGGGGGTCCTACGAGCAGTACTTC
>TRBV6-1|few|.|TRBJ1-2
CASSRDEKSGYTF
TGTGCCAGCAGTCGGGACGAAAAGTCTGGCTACACCTTC
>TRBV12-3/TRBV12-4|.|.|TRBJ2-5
CASSLSRWYQETQYF
TGTGCCAGCAGTTTAAGTCGGTGGTACCAAGAGACCCAGTACTTC
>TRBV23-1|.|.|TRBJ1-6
CASSQRSLRSRNSPLHF
TGCGCCAGCAGTCAACGGTCCCTTAGGTCCCGAAATTCACCCCTCCACTTT
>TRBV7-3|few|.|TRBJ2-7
CASSLTVRYSYEQYF
TGTGCCAGCAGCTTAACGGTCAGGTACTCCTACGAGCAGTACTTC
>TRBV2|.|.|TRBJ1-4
CASRLGGANEKLFF
TGTGCCAGCAGGCTGGGAGGGGCGAATGAAAAACTGTTTTTT
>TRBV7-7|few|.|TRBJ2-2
CATRGAGELFF
TGTGCTACCAGAGGGGCCGGGGAGCTGTTTTTT
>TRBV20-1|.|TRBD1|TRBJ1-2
CSALEGAMDYGYTF
TGCAGTGCCCTGGAGGGGGCTATGGACTATGGCTACACCTTC
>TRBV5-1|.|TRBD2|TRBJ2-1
CASSDGTSGNNEQFF
TGCGCCAGCAGCGACGGGACTAGCGGAAACAATGAGCAGTTCTTC
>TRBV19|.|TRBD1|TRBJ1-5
CASSIRGRGGNQPQHF
TGTGCCAGTAGTATAAGAGGCAGGGGGGGCAATCAGCCCCAGCATTTT
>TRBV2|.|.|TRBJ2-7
CASSDVTIGSYEQYF
TGTGCCAGCAGTGACGTAACCATTGGCTCCTACGAGCAGTACTTC
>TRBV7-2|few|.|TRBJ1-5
CASSLASQNNQPQHF
TGTGCCAGCAGCTTAGCTTCGCAGAATAATCAGCCCCAGCATTTT
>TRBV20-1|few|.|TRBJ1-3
CSAREAQLSSGNTIYF
TGCAGTGCTAGAGAAGCGCAGCTGAGCTCTGGAAACACCATATATTTT
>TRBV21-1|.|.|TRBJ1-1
CASSRGGQGGLNTEAFF
TGTGCCAGCAGCCGGGGGGGACAGGGGGGCCTGAACACTGAAGCTTTCTTT
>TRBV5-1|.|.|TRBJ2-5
CASRDGRDGQTQYF
TGCGCCAGTCGGGACGGTCGGGATGGACAGACCCAGTACTTC
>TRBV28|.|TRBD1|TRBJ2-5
CASSLDRGETQYF
TGTGCCAGCAGTTTGGACAGGGGGGAGACCCAGTACTTC
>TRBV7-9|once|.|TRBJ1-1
CASSPPMNTEAFF
TGTGCCAGCAGCCCACCCATGAACACTGAAGCTTTCTTT
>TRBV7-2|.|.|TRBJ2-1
CASSRPNFNNEQFF
TGTGCCAGCAGCCGACCGAACTTTAACAATGAGCAGTTCTTC
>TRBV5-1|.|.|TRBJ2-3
CASSPRGTGSTDTQYF
TGCGCCAGCAGCCCTAGGGGGACGGGGAGCACAGATACGCAGTATTTT
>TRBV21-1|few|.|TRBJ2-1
CASSKARTSGGFNEQFF
TGTGCCAGCAGCAAAGCGAGGACTAGCGGGGGGTTCAATGAGCAGTTCTTC
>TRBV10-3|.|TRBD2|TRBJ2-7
CAIQRAGDDYEQYF
TGTGCCATCCAAAGGGCGGGGGACGACTACGAGCAGTACTTC
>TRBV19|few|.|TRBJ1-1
CASSMQWVNTEAFF
TGTGCCAGTAGTATGCAGTGGGTGAACACTGAAGCTTTCTTT
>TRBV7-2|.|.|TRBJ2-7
CASSVRGVPEQYF
TGTGCCAGCAGCGTAAGGGGGGTGCCCGAGCAGTACTTC
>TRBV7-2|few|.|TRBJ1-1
CASSLETGNTEAFF
TGTGCCAGCAGCTTGGAGACAGGGAACACTGAAGCTTTCTTT
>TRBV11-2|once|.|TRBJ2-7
CASRLHGGPSIYEQYF
TGTGCCAGCAGACTCCATGGGGGACCGTCCATCTACGAGCAGTACTTC
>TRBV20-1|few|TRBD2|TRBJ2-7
CSALAGGSSYEQYF
TGCAGTGCTTTAGCGGGGGGTTCGTCCTACGAGCAGTACTTC
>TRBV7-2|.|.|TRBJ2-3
CASRRAPDTQYF
TGTGCCAGCAGGAGGGCCCCAGATACGCAGTATTTT
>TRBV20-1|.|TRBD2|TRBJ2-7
CSARDRGGPSSGGAIEQYF
TGCAGTGCTAGAGATCGGGGCGGACCTTCTAGCGGGGGGGCAATCGAGCAGTACTTC
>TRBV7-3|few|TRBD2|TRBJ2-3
CASSTSGGAADTQYF
TGTGCCAGCAGTACTAGCGGGGGGGCCGCAGATACGCAGTATTTT
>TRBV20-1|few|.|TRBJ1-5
CSALKPPASNQPQHF
TGCAGTGCTCTAAAACCCCCGGCTAGCAATCAGCCCCAGCATTTT
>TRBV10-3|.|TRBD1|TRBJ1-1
CAIATGQPDTEAFF
TGTGCCATCGCCACGGGACAGCCCGACACTGAAGCTTTCTTT
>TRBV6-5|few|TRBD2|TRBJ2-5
CASSYSTGSGGKETQYF
TGTGCCAGCAGTTACTCGACGGGATCGGGGGGAAAAGAGACCCAGTACTTC
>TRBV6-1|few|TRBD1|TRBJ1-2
CASSPRTGALLGYTF
TGTGCCAGCAGTCCCCGGACAGGGGCCCTTCTTGGCTACACCTTC
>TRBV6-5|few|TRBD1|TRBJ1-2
CASSSWTGGTYGYTF
TGTGCCAGCAGTTCCTGGACAGGGGGGACCTATGGCTACACCTTC
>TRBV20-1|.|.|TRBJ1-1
CSARHLGRPNTEAFF
TGCAGTGCTAGACACCTTGGACGGCCGAACACTGAAGCTTTCTTT
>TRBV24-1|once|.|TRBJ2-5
CATSDPRHTKTQYF
TGTGCCACCAGTGATCCGCGACACACCAAGACCCAGTACTTC
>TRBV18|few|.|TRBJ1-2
CASSRSDTYGYTF
TGTGCCAGCTCACGGTCCGACACCTATGGCTACACCTTC
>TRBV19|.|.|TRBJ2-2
CASSVRSGRTPGELFF
TGTGCCAGTAGTGTCCGTTCGGGCCGGACGCCTGGGGAGCTGTTTTTT
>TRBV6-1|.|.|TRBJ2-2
CASSRYMNTGELFF
TGTGCCAGCAGCCGTTACATGAACACCGGGGAGCTGTTTTTT
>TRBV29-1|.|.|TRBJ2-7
CSAESSYEQYF
TGCAGCGCTGAGAGCTCCTACGAGCAGTACTTC
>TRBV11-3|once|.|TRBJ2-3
CASSLGGVGTDTQYF
TGTGCCAGCAGCTTAGGCGGGGTGGGCACAGATACGCAGTATTTT
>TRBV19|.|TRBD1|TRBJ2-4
CASTSLTGGALPIQYF
TGTGCCAGTACCTCATTGACAGGGGGCGCTCTACCCATTCAGTACTTC
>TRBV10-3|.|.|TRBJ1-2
CAISESRGLHGYTF
TGTGCCATCAGTGAGTCTAGGGGTCTGCATGGCTACACCTTC
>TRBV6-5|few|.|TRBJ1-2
CASSYGVDYGYTF
TGTGCCAGCAGTTATGGAGTCGACTATGGCTACACCTTC
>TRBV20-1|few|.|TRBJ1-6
CSARDSSPTTNNSPLHF
TGCAGTGCTAGAGATTCGAGCCCGACTACGAATAATTCACCCCTCCACTTT
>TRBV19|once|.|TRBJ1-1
CASSIVDSEAFF
TGTGCCAGTAGTATAGTCGACAGTGAAGCTTTCTTT
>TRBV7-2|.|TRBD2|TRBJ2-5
CASSGGLASETQYF
TGTGCCAGCAGCGGGGGACTAGCGTCGGAGACCCAGTACTTC
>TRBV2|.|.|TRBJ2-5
CASSEAFLALYQETQYF
TGTGCCAGCAGTGAAGCGTTCCTAGCGCTTTACCAAGAGACCCAGTACTTC
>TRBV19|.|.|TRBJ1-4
CASSIATGATNEKLFF
TGTGCCAGTAGTATAGCCACAGGAGCAACTAATGAAAAACTGTTTTTT
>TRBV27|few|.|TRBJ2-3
CASSTLSTDTQYF
TGTGCCAGCAGTACCCTTAGCACAGATACGCAGTATTTT
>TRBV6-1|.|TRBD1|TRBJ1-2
CASTRDRVNYGYTF
TGTGCCAGCACCCGGGACAGGGTTAACTATGGCTACACCTTC